A single sample is the source of the 10 T cell receptor beta chains below, sequenced in a study of T cell repertoires in cytomegalovirus infection. TCRdb itself ran the reads through MiXCR, one entry per CDR3 protein. The sample has approximately 160,000 distinct CDR3 sequences; under 20% are singletons. The material sequenced was CD8+ T cells from PBMCs. The receptors originated from a human donor in good health (CMV status not recorded). Some clones in this sample may be carry-over from other donors' samples.

The V gene is TRBV27, the J gene TRBJ2-1; possible D gene TRBD2, 5 bases. With 3 bases removed from V and 2 bases from J, the gap between germline ends came to 11 bases. In germline, CDR1 is MNHEY, CDR2 SMNVEV (reference sequence). The CDR3 has 15 amino acids. The CDR3 coding sequence is TGTGCCAGCAGTTTGGACTTAGCACCCTACAATGAGCAGTTCTTC. Translated, it gives CASSLDLAPYNEQFF.

This clonotype was counted at least ten times. The CDR3 coding sequence is TGTGCCAGCAGCTTAAGAGCGGACAGGGTAGATCAGCCCCAGCATTTT. Translated, it gives CASSLRADRVDQPQHF. The chain joins TRBV7-8 to TRBJ1-5; 8 nucleotides agree with TRBD1. CDR1 is SGHVS, CDR2 FQNEAQ, per germline. This CDR3 has 16 residues. Trimming took 2 bases from V and 5 from J; bases not matched to a gene: 8.

This clonotype was seen more than once but under ten times. J is TRBJ2-2 and V is TRBV7-2, with D perhaps TRBD2 (6 bases). The V end was cut by 1 base, the J end by 5 bases, with 11 bases between. CDR3 length: 15 amino acids. From germline, CDR1 is SGHTA and CDR2 FQGNSA. CDR3 region: CASSLGAGNTGELFF. The CDR3, as DNA: TGTGCCAGCAGCTTAGGGGCGGGGAATACCGGGGAGCTGTTTTTT.

The genes are TRBV6-5 and TRBJ2-7; D is unclear. Trimming took 0 bases from V and 0 from J, leaving 9 bases between them. Germline loops: CDR1 MNHEY, CDR2 SVGAGI. The CDR3 spans 15 residues. CDR3 in DNA: TGTGCCAGCAGTTACTCGACCTCAAGCTCCTACGAGCAGTACTTC. This codes for CASSYSTSSSYEQYF.

This rearrangement joins TRBV7-9 to TRBJ1-1; D gene ambiguous. The CDR3 has 13 residues. Germline-derived CDR1 and CDR2 are SEHNR and FQNEAQ (reference sequence). The V end was cut by 6 bases, the J end by 1 base, with 9 bases between. CDR3 DNA sequence: TGTGCCAGCAGTCCTGCAGGGAACACTGAAGCTTTCTTT. Translating it yields CASSPAGNTEAFF.

The genes are TRBV9 and TRBJ2-3; D remains ambiguous. The germline V and J ends were trimmed by 0 bases and 4 bases, with 12 bases remaining between them. CDR3 length: 15 amino acids. CDR1 is SGDLS and CDR2 is YYNGEE in the germline V gene. DNA of the CDR3: TGTGCCAGCAGCGTAGGACTGGCGGACCCAGATACGCAGTATTTT. Translation gives CASSVGLADPDTQYF.

This clonotype showed up just a few times. This chain links TRBV28 with TRBJ1-5; 8 bases map to TRBD1. The CDR3 spans 14 residues. V was pared by 5 bases and J by 10 bases, with 10 bases of the junction left unmatched. Germline loops: CDR1 MDHEN, CDR2 SYDVKM. The CDR3 region is CASSPYGSGGPQHF. CDR3 sequence (DNA): TGTGCCAGCAGTCCTTATGGCTCAGGGGGCCCCCAGCATTTT.

The chain couples TRBV2 to TRBJ1-1; the D is unclear. The V end was cut by 7 bases, the J end by 5 bases, with 11 bases between. The CDR3 sequence is 12 residues long. Germline assignment: CDR1 SNHLY and CDR2 FYNNEI. CDR3 nucleotides: TGTGCCAGCACCATTTCGGGTACTGAAGCTTTCTTT. Its protein product is CASTISGTEAFF.

This clonotype has a handful of counts. The chain links TRBV7-9 to TRBJ2-3, with no clear D. The CDR3 consists of 12 residues. V lost 6 bases, J lost 6 bases, and 10 bases lay in between. Germline V CDR1 and CDR2: SEHNR, FQNEAQ (reference sequence). CDR3 nucleotide sequence: TGTGCCAGCAGTCCGGCCCGCGATACGCAGTATTTT. This encodes CASSPARDTQYF.

This clonotype was found a few times. The rearrangement uses TRBV11-3 and TRBJ2-5; D gene ambiguous. There are 15 residues in the CDR3. Germline assignment: CDR1 SGHNT and CDR2 YENEEA. Trimming took 1 base from V and 4 from J, leaving 13 bases between them. The CDR3 spells CASSLVPGLRETQYF. CDR3 nucleotides: TGTGCCAGCAGCTTAGTGCCCGGCTTGAGAGAGACCCAGTACTTC.